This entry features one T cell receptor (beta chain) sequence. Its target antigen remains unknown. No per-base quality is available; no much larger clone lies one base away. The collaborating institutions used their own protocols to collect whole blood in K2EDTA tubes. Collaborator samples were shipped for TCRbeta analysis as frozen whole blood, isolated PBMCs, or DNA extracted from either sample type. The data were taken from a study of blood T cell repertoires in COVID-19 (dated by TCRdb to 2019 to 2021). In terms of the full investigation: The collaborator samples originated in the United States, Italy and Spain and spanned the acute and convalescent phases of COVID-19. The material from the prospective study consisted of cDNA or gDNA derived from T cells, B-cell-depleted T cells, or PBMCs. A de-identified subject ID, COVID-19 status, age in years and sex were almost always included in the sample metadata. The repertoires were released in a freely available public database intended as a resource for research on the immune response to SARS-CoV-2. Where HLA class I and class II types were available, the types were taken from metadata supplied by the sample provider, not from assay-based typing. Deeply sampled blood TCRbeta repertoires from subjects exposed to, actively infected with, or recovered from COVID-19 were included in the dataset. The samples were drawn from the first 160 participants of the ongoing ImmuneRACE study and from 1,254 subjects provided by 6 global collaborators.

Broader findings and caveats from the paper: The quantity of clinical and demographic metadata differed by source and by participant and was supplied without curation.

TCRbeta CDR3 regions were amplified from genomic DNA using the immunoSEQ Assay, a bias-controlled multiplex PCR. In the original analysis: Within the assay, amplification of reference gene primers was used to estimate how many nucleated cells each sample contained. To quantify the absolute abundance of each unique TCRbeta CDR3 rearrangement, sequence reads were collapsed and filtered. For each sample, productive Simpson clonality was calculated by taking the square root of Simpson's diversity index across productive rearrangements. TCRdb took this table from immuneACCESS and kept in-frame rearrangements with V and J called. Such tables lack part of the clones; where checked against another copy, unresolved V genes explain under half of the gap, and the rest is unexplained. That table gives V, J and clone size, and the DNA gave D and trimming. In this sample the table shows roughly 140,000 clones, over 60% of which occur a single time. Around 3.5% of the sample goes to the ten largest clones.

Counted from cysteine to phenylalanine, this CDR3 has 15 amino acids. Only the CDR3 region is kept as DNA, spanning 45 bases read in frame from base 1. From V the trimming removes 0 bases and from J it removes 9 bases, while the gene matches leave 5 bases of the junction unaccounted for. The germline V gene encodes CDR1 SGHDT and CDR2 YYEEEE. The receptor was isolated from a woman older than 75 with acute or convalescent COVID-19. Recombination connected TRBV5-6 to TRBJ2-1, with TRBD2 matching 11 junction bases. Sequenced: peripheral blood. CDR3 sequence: CASSLGTSGRGEQFF. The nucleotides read TGTGCCAGCAGCTTGGGAACTAGCGGGAGAGGTGAGCAGTTCTTC. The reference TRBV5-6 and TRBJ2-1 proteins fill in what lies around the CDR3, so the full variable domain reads DAGVTQSPTHLIKTRGQQVTLRCSPKSGHDTVSWYQQALGQGPQFIFQYYEEEERQRGNFPDRFSGHQFPNYSSELNVNALLLGDSALYLCASSLGTSGRGEQFFGPGTRLTVL.